The clone carrying this TCR beta chain showed up just once. TCRdb keeps only in-frame clones here, not all; method: immunoSEQ multiplex PCR. The table includes 180,000 or so clones, about nine tenths detected once. The entry originates in a study of blood T cell repertoires in COVID-19. This CDR3 spans 14 amino acids. The V segment lost 3 bases and the J segment 7 bases; nucleotides outside the gene matches: 5. Germline CDR1 reads DFQATT; CDR2 reads SNEGSKA (reference sequence). The receptor was isolated from a woman between 18 and 30 years old who had recovered from COVID-19. The sample comprised PBMCs or T cells enriched from blood (not recorded which). V is TRBV20-1 and J is TRBJ1-5, with 11 bases that match TRBD1. The CDR3 nucleotides are TGCAGTGCTAGTGTGGACAGGGGGCCGCAGCCCCAGCATTTT. Translating gives CSASVDRGPQPQHF.